This entry lists 27 T cell receptor beta chains sequenced from one sample in a study of shared T cell receptors in the human thymus. Using immunoSEQ multiplex PCR, the repertoire was profiled, and TCRdb retains in-frame clones only, with some absent. The table records 720,000 or so clones, approximately 83% of them present only once. This same sample was also taken into another study, of human thymus T cells.

Sequenced sample: thymocytes. These receptors all stem from a girl in the first two years of life with a congenital heart defect.

The chain couples TRBV5-4 to TRBJ1-1, with D possibly being TRBD1 (6 bases). The germline V and J ends were trimmed by 4 bases and 1 base, with 17 bases remaining between them. CDR3 length: 16 amino acids. CDR1 is SGHNT and CDR2 is YYREEE in the germline V gene (reference sequence). The CDR3 reads CASSRRGGATNTEAFF. CDR3 sequence (DNA): TGTGCCAGCAGCCGGCGGGGGGGGGCCACGAACACTGAAGCTTTCTTT.

CDR3 nucleotide sequence: TGCGCCAGCAGCAGATGGACCCGGGACAGGGGTTTTAGGACTGAAGCTTTCTTT. The encoded protein is CASSRWTRDRGFRTEAFF. The chain recombines TRBV5-1 with TRBJ1-1; TRBD1 matches 10 bases. Germline V gene lookup returns CDR1 SGHRS and CDR2 YFSETQ. This CDR3 has 18 residues. Losses at the gene ends were 4 bases for V and 5 bases for J; bases not matched to a gene: 17.

The V gene is TRBV29-1, the J gene TRBJ1-2, with 8 bases lining up with TRBD1. The CDR3 loop spans 14 amino acids. The ends lost 6 bases at V and 7 bases at J; junction bases unmatched: 13. Germline CDR1 and CDR2: SQVTM and ANQGSEA. CDR3 DNA sequence: TGCAGCGTCAGGACAGGGAAGCTATCGGGTGGCTACACCTTC. It yields the protein CSVRTGKLSGGYTF.

The chain has TRBV19 and TRBJ1-2, with TRBD1 matching over 7 bases. The CDR3 is 15 residues long. Germline CDR1 reads LNHDA; CDR2 reads SQIVND (reference sequence). V lost 10 bases to trimming and J lost 4 bases; unmatched junction nucleotides: 15. CDR3 loop: CATPSAKGQPYGYTF. The CDR3 DNA reads TGTGCCACCCCATCCGCTAAGGGACAGCCCTATGGCTACACCTTC.

The V and J genes are TRBV2 and TRBJ1-1; D not resolved. Trimming took off 6 bases at V and 1 base at J, with 9 bases between the two ends. Per germline, CDR1 SNHLY and CDR2 FYNNEI. The CDR3 sequence is 13 residues long. The DNA of the CDR3 is TGTGCCAGCAGGAGAGGCGAGAACACTGAAGCTTTCTTT. Protein product: CASRRGENTEAFF.

The chain joins TRBV5-1 to TRBJ1-1; D is perhaps TRBD1 (6 bases). Trimming removed 2 bases at V and 2 bases at J, with 16 bases between. The CDR3 is 16 amino acids. Germline V gives CDR1 SGHRS, CDR2 YFSETQ. CDR3 in amino acids: CASSFLQGSVNTEAFF. In nucleotides, the CDR3 is TGCGCCAGCAGCTTCCTACAGGGAAGTGTCAACACTGAAGCTTTCTTT.

The chain recombines TRBV11-2 with TRBJ2-4; no reliable D call. V was pared by 5 bases and J by 4 bases, with 12 bases between. CDR3 length: 14 amino acids. CDR1 and CDR2 (germline): SGHAT, FQNNGV. Here the CDR3 reads CASSPRPPKNIQYF. The CDR3 DNA sequence: TGTGCCAGCAGCCCCCGTCCCCCTAAAAACATTCAGTACTTC.

V usage is TRBV21-1 and J usage is TRBJ2-7; the table assigns TRBD2, which was not confirmed against the DNA. TRBV21-1 is a pseudogene segment. The CDR3 runs 15 residues. The CDR3 nucleotides read TGTGCCAGCAGCAACATTGTGGGGGAGGGGTACGAGCAGTACTTC. It translates to CASSNIVGEGYEQYF.

The chain uses TRBV27 and TRBJ1-1, with a possible D match to TRBD1 (5 bases). With 6 bases removed from V and 8 bases from J, the gap between germline ends came to 16 bases. The CDR3 loop spans 13 amino acids. The germline V gene has CDR1 MNHEY and CDR2 SMNVEV (reference sequence). The chain's CDR3 is CASRPGEGQEAFF. Here the CDR3 DNA reads TGTGCCAGCAGGCCCGGGGAGGGGCAAGAAGCTTTCTTT.

A single count supports this clone. CDR3 DNA: TGTGCCAGCAGCTTTATCATCAGGGGGCCAAACACTGAAGCTTTCTTT. Amino acid sequence: CASSFIIRGPNTEAFF. V and J are TRBV5-6 and TRBJ1-1; 8 nucleotides line up with TRBD1. Germline CDR1 and CDR2: SGHDT and YYEEEE. The CDR3 has 16 amino acids. The trim removed 2 bases at V and 2 bases at J, leaving 8 bases unmatched.

In regard to this clone: A junction boundary mismatches the germline segment, possibly from a read error. The sample has other DNA sequences that encode this CDR3 too. V and J are TRBV18 and TRBJ1-6; possibly TRBD1 for D (5 bases). This CDR3 is built from 15 residues. Per the germline V gene, CDR1 is KGHSH and CDR2 is LQKENI. The CDR3 spells CASSRQYPYNSPLHF. The DNA for the CDR3 is TGTGCCAGCTCACGACAGTACCCCTATAATTCCCCCCTCCACTTT.

This rearrangement joins TRBV7-9 to TRBJ2-7, with a tentative D call TRBD2 (6 bases). CDR3 length: 18 amino acids. The germline gives CDR1 SEHNR, CDR2 FQNEAQ (reference sequence). Between the trimmed V and J ends, which lost 1 base and 2 bases, there was a span of 21 bases. The CDR3, as DNA: TGTGCCAGCAGCTTAGAGGGTGGGGAGGTAGTGGATACCTACGAGCAGTACTTC. It translates to CASSLEGGEVVDTYEQYF.

The chain uses TRBV4-1 and TRBJ2-2; D gene uncertain. Germline V gene sequence: CDR1 MGHRA, CDR2 YSYEKL. This CDR3 spans 16 amino acids. V was shortened by 7 bases and J by 7 bases, with 22 bases between the two germline ends. CDR3: CASKQKSPSVVGELFF. CDR3 DNA sequence: TGCGCCAGCAAGCAAAAGTCCCCTTCGGTCGTCGGGGAGCTGTTTTTT.

The V and J genes are TRBV6-1 and TRBJ1-4; D call uncertain. The length of the CDR3 is 15 residues. Germline V gives CDR1 MNHNS, CDR2 SASEGT. The germline V and J ends were trimmed by 6 bases and 7 bases, with 18 bases remaining between them. CDR3 amino acids: CASRNHPKRSEKLFF. DNA of the CDR3: TGTGCCAGCAGAAACCACCCAAAGAGGAGTGAAAAACTGTTTTTT.

The V and J genes are TRBV14 and TRBJ2-7; TRBD2 agrees at 8 bases. The CDR3 is made up of 18 amino acids. Trimming took 1 base from V and 4 from J; bases not matched to a gene: 15. Germline loops: CDR1 SGHDN, CDR2 FVKESK. This chain's CDR3 is CASSQAPRGGGRYYEQYF. As DNA, the CDR3 is TGTGCCAGCAGCCAAGCCCCCCGGGGCGGGGGGCGATATTACGAGCAGTACTTC.

For the CDR3, the DNA is TGCGCCAGCAGCCAAGAGGGTACGGGGGTCCTCTATGGCTACACCTTC. Protein sequence: CASSQEGTGVLYGYTF. This chain links TRBV4-3 with TRBJ1-2, with a weak D call TRBD1 (5 bases). V was cut by 0 bases and J by 4 bases, with 15 bases left in between. Germline loops: CDR1 LGHNA, CDR2 YSLEER. This CDR3 contains 16 residues.

The chain couples TRBV5-4 to TRBJ2-3; D is undetermined. This CDR3 comprises 15 residues. V was trimmed by 3 bases and J by 2 bases, leaving 13 bases between them. Germline V CDR1 and CDR2: SGHNT, YYREEE (reference sequence). The CDR3 DNA sequence: TGTGCCAGCAGCTCCCGTCCCACAACCACAGATACGCAGTATTTT. Translated, it gives CASSSRPTTTDTQYF.

The chain uses TRBV9 and TRBJ1-4, with D possibly TRBD1 on 6 matching bases. V lost 0 bases and J 0 bases, leaving 15 bases between the germline ends. The CDR3 length is 18 residues. The germline V gene has CDR1 SGDLS and CDR2 YYNGEE. The CDR3 spells CASSVGGGDSATNEKLFF. The CDR3, as DNA: TGTGCCAGCAGCGTAGGGGGGGGCGACTCGGCAACTAATGAAAAACTGTTTTTT.

V is TRBV28 and J is TRBJ1-2; 12 bases are shared with TRBD1. The trim removed 1 base at V and 4 bases at J, leaving 4 bases unmatched. The length of the CDR3 is 16 residues. In germline, CDR1 is MDHEN, CDR2 SYDVKM. The CDR3 DNA is TGTGCCAGCAGTTTATTGGGACAGGGGGCGGGCTATGGCTACACCTTC. Translated, it gives CASSLLGQGAGYGYTF.

This chain uses TRBV6-1 with TRBJ2-7; 7 bases line up with TRBD1. CDR3 length equals 14 residues. The germline gives CDR1 MNHNS, CDR2 SASEGT. V was clipped by 4 bases and J by 3 bases; unmatched bases: 6. CDR3 in amino acids: CASSAPQGNYEQYF. For the CDR3, the DNA is TGTGCCAGCAGTGCCCCACAGGGGAACTACGAGCAGTACTTC.

This chain joins TRBV19 and TRBJ1-1, with 8 bases aligning to TRBD1. Germline V CDR1 and CDR2: LNHDA, SQIVND (reference sequence). The V gene end was trimmed by 4 bases and the J gene end by 8 bases; junction bases not matched to a gene: 3. The CDR3 runs to 12 residues. CDR3 residues: CASSNRQGEAFF. The CDR3 DNA reads as TGTGCCAGTAGTAACCGACAGGGGGAAGCTTTCTTT.

The chain couples TRBV5-6 to TRBJ2-3; TRBD1 aligns across 10 bases. Trimming at V came to 3 bases and at J to 2 bases, leaving 3 bases not matched to a gene. The CDR3 sequence is 15 residues long. Per the germline V gene, CDR1 is SGHDT and CDR2 is YYEEEE. CDR3 coding DNA: TGTGCCAGCAGCTGGGGACAGGGGATCACAGATACGCAGTATTTT. Amino acid sequence: CASSWGQGITDTQYF.

This sequence joins TRBV27 and TRBJ2-7; 7 bases map to TRBD1. The germline V gene encodes CDR1 MNHEY and CDR2 SMNVEV (reference sequence). The CDR3 runs to 13 residues. Trimming removed 4 bases from V and 6 bases from J; junction bases left unmatched: 6. DNA for the CDR3: TGTGCCAGCAGTTCGATACAGGGGACCGAGCAGTACTTC. This translates into CASSSIQGTEQYF.

V usage is TRBV9 and J usage is TRBJ2-7, with 11 bases fitting TRBD2. V dropped 3 bases and J dropped 4; count of bases not matched to a gene: 6. Germline V lookup: CDR1 SGDLS, CDR2 YYNGEE. This CDR3 spans 15 amino acids. The CDR3 protein is CASSAETSGAYEQYF. For the CDR3, the DNA is TGTGCCAGCAGCGCCGAGACTAGCGGGGCTTACGAGCAGTACTTC.

Points on this clone: At one end, the junction sequence differs from germline, possibly due to a read error. The chain couples TRBV19 to TRBJ1-4, with 10 nucleotides matching TRBD1. Germline CDR1 LNHDA, CDR2 SQIVND (reference sequence). This CDR3 has 15 residues. This CDR3 is CASSLEGQGNEKLFF. CDR3 bases: TGTGCCAGTAGTCTAGAGGGACAGGGGAATGAAAAACTGTTTTTT.

The chain joins TRBV10-2 to TRBJ2-2; D gene unclear. The germline V gene encodes CDR1 WSHSY and CDR2 SAAADI. The CDR3 extends over 14 amino acids. The ends were cut back, 6 bases at V and 3 bases at J, with 11 bases in the middle. CDR3 DNA sequence: TGCGCCAGCAGAGCGTCCGTGTACACCGGGGAGCTGTTTTTT. Protein sequence: CASRASVYTGELFF.

V usage is TRBV4-1 and J usage is TRBJ2-3, with D possibly matching TRBD1 (6 bases). Germline V gene data show CDR1 as MGHRA and CDR2 as YSYEKL. CDR3 length equals 18 residues. V was pared by 0 bases and J by 2 bases, with 18 bases between. The CDR3 is CASSQEDSLTPHTDTQYF. As DNA, the CDR3 is TGCGCCAGCAGCCAAGAGGACAGCCTGACCCCGCACACAGATACGCAGTATTTT.